The 13 T cell receptor beta chains presented below share a single source sample, sequenced in a study of cytomegalovirus exposure and HLA in healthy donors. The PCR ran on 60 Vbeta and 13 Jbeta primers. Assay used: immunoSEQ multiplex PCR; TCRdb lists only in-frame clones, some missing. The table has fewer than 120,000 clones, around 86% seen once. The sample consisted of PBMCs. Receptors were obtained from a man aged 40-49 years in good health and CMV-seronegative.

CDR3 DNA: TGTGCCAGCAGAGAGACAGGAGGCAATCAGCCCCAGCATTTT. Protein product: CASRETGGNQPQHF. The V call is TRBV6-1, the J call TRBJ1-5; D possibly corresponds to TRBD1 (6 bases). This CDR3 is built from 14 residues. Germline loops: CDR1 MNHNS, CDR2 SASEGT. V lost 6 bases, J lost 2 bases, and 11 bases lay in between.

The rearrangement uses TRBV21-1 and TRBJ2-7; the table's TRBD1 call for D was not verified on the DNA. TRBV21-1 is tagged as a pseudogene. The CDR3 sequence is 15 residues long. CDR3 in DNA: TGTGCCAGCAGCAAAGGAGGGGACAGACCCTACGAGCAGTACTTC. This translates into CASSKGGDRPYEQYF.

The V and J genes are TRBV5-8 and TRBJ1-4, with TRBD1 identical over 8 bases. Trimming cost V 0 bases and J 3 bases; bases outside gene matches: 7. This CDR3 contains 17 residues. Per germline, CDR1 SGHTS and CDR2 YDEGEE. The CDR3 here is CASSLEGRGPANEKLFF. CDR3 DNA sequence: TGTGCCAGCAGCTTGGAAGGCAGGGGGCCGGCTAATGAAAAACTGTTTTTT.

The chain joins TRBV7-9 to TRBJ1-2; TRBD1 is a possible D gene (5 bases). Per the germline V gene, CDR1 is SEHNR and CDR2 is FQNEAQ (reference sequence). V was shortened by 1 base and J by 5 bases, with 11 bases between the two germline ends. This CDR3 region has 14 residues. CDR3: CASSLGGLGYGYTF. CDR3 DNA sequence: TGTGCCAGCAGCTTAGGGGGCTTGGGATATGGCTACACCTTC.

The chain couples TRBV6-5 to TRBJ2-7, with 7 bases matching TRBD2. Germline V CDR1 and CDR2: MNHEY, SVGAGI. The CDR3 totals 14 residues. V trimming: 7 bases; J trimming: 3 bases; junction bases outside the gene matches: 9. Here the CDR3 reads CASTTVWGGYEQYF. The CDR3 DNA reads as TGTGCCAGCACTACAGTGTGGGGGGGCTACGAGCAGTACTTC.

CDR3 DNA: TGCAGCGGCAGGGTGTTCAGCACAGATACGCAGTATTTT. Amino acids: CSGRVFSTDTQYF. The chain links TRBV29-1 to TRBJ2-3; perhaps TRBD1 as D (5 bases). This CDR3 comprises 13 residues. Germline lookup yields CDR1 SQVTM and CDR2 ANQGSEA. Trimming left V 7 bases short and J 0 bases short, with 11 bases between.

This clone has just a few counts. The chain has TRBV29-1 and TRBJ1-2; possibly TRBD1 for D (6 bases). The CDR3 contains 12 residues. Deletions cut 6 bases from V and 3 bases from J, with 11 bases between. Germline V gene sequence: CDR1 SQVTM, CDR2 ANQGSEA. The CDR3 sequence: CSVHRVDYGYTF. Written as DNA, the CDR3 is TGCAGCGTCCACAGGGTTGACTATGGCTACACCTTC.

DNA of the CDR3: TGCGCCAGCAGCCCCCAGGGGGCGATGAACACTGAAGCTTTCTTT. Encoded protein: CASSPQGAMNTEAFF. The gene calls are TRBV4-3 and TRBJ1-1; 8 bases match TRBD1. Germline V gene data show CDR1 as LGHNA and CDR2 as YSLEER. CDR3 length: 15 residues. J gave up 0 bases and V 4 bases, and 4 bases lay outside the gene matches.

V usage is TRBV29-1 and J usage is TRBJ2-2, with TRBD1 matching 12 bases. Trimming cost V 6 bases and J 5 bases; bases outside gene matches: 10. The germline CDR1 and CDR2 sequences are SQVTM and ANQGSEA. This CDR3 is 16 amino acids long. The CDR3 protein is CSVSRWDRGRTGELFF. As DNA, the CDR3 is TGCAGCGTCTCCCGGTGGGACAGGGGGCGAACCGGGGAGCTGTTTTTT.

The V and J genes are TRBV14 and TRBJ1-1; no reliable D call. Germline V gene data show CDR1 as SGHDN and CDR2 as FVKESK. This CDR3 is built from 14 residues. The V end was cut by 6 bases, the J end by 4 bases, with 15 bases between. CDR3: CASSLGVAGTEAFF. Here the CDR3 DNA reads TGTGCCAGCAGTCTCGGGGTGGCGGGCACTGAAGCTTTCTTT. The full variable domain, its missing parts supplied by reference TRBV14 and TRBJ1-1, is EAGVTQFPSHSVIEKGQTVTLRCDPISGHDNLYWYRRVMGKEIKFLLHFVKESKQDESGMPNNRFLAERTGGTYSTLKVQPAELEDSGVYFCASSLGVAGTEAFFGQGTRLTVV.

The V gene is TRBV14, the J gene TRBJ2-2; 11 bases line up with TRBD1. The germline V gene encodes CDR1 SGHDN and CDR2 FVKESK. There are 15 residues in the CDR3. J gave up 5 bases and V 3 bases, and 2 bases lay outside the gene matches. The CDR3 region has the DNA TGTGCCAGCAGCCAGGACAGGGGGCGTACCGGGGAGCTGTTTTTT. Translated: CASSQDRGRTGELFF.

This rearrangement joins TRBV9 to TRBJ1-6; D possibly corresponds to TRBD1 (6 bases). The CDR3 runs 15 residues. From germline, CDR1 is SGDLS and CDR2 YYNGEE. The ends were cut back, 0 bases at V and 11 bases at J, with 15 bases in the middle. CDR3 amino acids: CASSVDGDKNAPLHF. DNA for the CDR3: TGTGCCAGCAGCGTAGACGGGGACAAGAATGCACCCCTCCACTTT.

V is TRBV27 and J is TRBJ1-2, with D perhaps TRBD1 (6 bases). Germline CDR1 reads MNHEY; CDR2 reads SMNVEV (reference sequence). The CDR3 is 14 residues long. Trimming took off 3 bases at V and 3 bases at J, with 11 bases between the two ends. The CDR3 region has the DNA TGTGCCAGCAGTTTGGGCAGGGGAGACTATGGCTACACCTTC. Protein: CASSLGRGDYGYTF.